The T cell receptor (beta chain) described here comes from a study of regulatory T cells in long-lasting Graves disease. Findings of the study overall: Lower TCR diversity was seen in persistent Graves' patients than in newly diagnosed ones.

Time point: newly diagnosed GD, antithyroid drugs for less than 3 months. PBMC-extracted RNA yielded the TCR library. Patients met American Thyroid Association criteria for Graves' disease. Investigators prepared the TCR beta libraries by applying iRepertoire HTBI primers and Arm-PCR of CDR3 regions. TCRdb itself ran the multiplex PCR reads through MiXCR, one entry per CDR3 protein. The sample consists of hundreds of thousands of distinct CDR3 sequences, approximately 15% of them appearing once. As regards this clonotype: Its antigen is not known.

Trimming removed 0 bases at V and 6 bases at J, with 7 bases between. This CDR3 is built from 13 residues. Per germline, CDR1 SGHRS and CDR2 YFSETQ. The data were also submitted as part of a second study, on T cells in Graves' hyperthyroidism and ophthalmopathy. That source notes: The HTBI primer set was used in a first-round RT-PCR of the TCR CDR3. In the blood, most expanded thyroid clonotypes above 0.001 appeared as well.

The receptor's source is a woman in her forties with Graves disease. The input for sequencing was peripheral blood mononuclear cells (PBMCs), taken at new diagnosis, from a patient treated with antithyroid drugs. This sequence joins TRBV5-1 and TRBJ2-1; D not certain. CDR3 region: CASSLDSANEQFF. CDR3 bases: TGCGCCAGCAGCTTGGACTCTGCCAATGAGCAGTTCTTC.